This T cell receptor beta chain was sequenced for a study of post-analysis software for immune sequencing data. Study-wide results and limits: By F measure, samples from a shared preparation batch strongly co-clustered. Comparison of patients with controls showed 5 or 6 TRBV segments more frequent in patients, TRBV5-6, TRBV5-1 and TRBV20-1 among them. Multiple sclerosis was associated with a significant reduction in normalized Chao1 diversity relative to controls.

A single count supports this clonotype. Its antigen is not identified. Tagging with unique molecular identifiers was a feature of the TCR beta cDNA libraries. Input of about 0.95 to 10 million T cells yielded a few hundred thousand cDNA molecules. Using its own MiXCR run on the PCR reads, TCRdb lists one record per CDR3 protein. The data hold 150,000 to 200,000 distinct CDR3 sequences, with roughly 30% observed a single time. This CDR3 has 14 residues. V was trimmed by 1 base and J by 3 bases, leaving 7 bases between them. CDR1 is SGHKS, CDR2 YYEKEE, per germline (reference sequence). The chain uses TRBV5-5 and TRBJ2-2; tentatively, D is TRBD2 (5 bases). Sample: blood. The TCR originated in a girl between 5 and 17 years old with multiple sclerosis. The CDR3 region is CASSLIGDTGELFF. DNA for the CDR3: TGTGCCAGCAGCTTGATCGGGGACACCGGGGAGCTGTTTTTT.